This entry lists 6 T cell receptor beta chains sequenced from one sample in a study of breast tumors, draining lymph nodes, adjacent tissues. In TCRdb, the multiplex PCR reads were re-called with MiXCR into one record per CDR3 protein. The data show over 60,000 distinct CDR3 sequences, less than 75% seen once. Sequencing was carried out using breast tumor tissue. These receptors originate from a female donor with breast cancer. Some clones in this sample may be carry-over from other donors' samples.

The chain uses TRBV20-1 and TRBJ2-6; D not certain. Trimming took 1 base from V and 2 from J, leaving 3 bases between them. The CDR3 has 13 residues. Germline V gene data show CDR1 as DFQATT and CDR2 as SNEGSKA (reference sequence). For the CDR3, the DNA is TGCAGTGCTAGAGTCCCTGGGGCCAACGTCCTGACTTTC. This sequence encodes CSARVPGANVLTF.

The chain uses TRBV7-8 and TRBJ1-3; a weak D match, TRBD1 (5 bases). Trimming pared 1 base from V and 12 bases from J, leaving 13 bases between. The V gene's germline CDR1 is SGHVS and CDR2 FQNEAQ. There are 13 residues in the CDR3. As DNA, the CDR3 is TGTGCCAGCAGCTTAGACATCGGGGGAGACATATATTTT. Its translation: CASSLDIGGDIYF.

This clonotype was detected many times. This rearrangement joins TRBV29-1 to TRBJ2-6; 8 positions match TRBD1. With 6 bases clipped from V and 4 bases from J, the junction kept 5 bases outside the gene matches. This CDR3 has 14 residues. Per the germline V gene, CDR1 is SQVTM and CDR2 is ANQGSEA. In nucleotides, the CDR3 is TGCAGCGTCGGACAGGGTCTGGGGGCCAACGTCCTGACTTTC. Protein: CSVGQGLGANVLTF.

This chain connects TRBV5-1 to TRBJ2-2; 11 bases are shared with TRBD2. Germline V gives CDR1 SGHRS, CDR2 YFSETQ. The CDR3 sequence is 18 residues long. V shed 5 bases and J 1 base; nucleotides not matched to a gene: 10. The DNA of the CDR3 is TGCGCCAGCAGTGCTAGAGATGGGACTAGCGGGAACACCGGGGAGCTGTTTTTT. Its protein product is CASSARDGTSGNTGELFF.

This clonotype was seen ten or more times. This chain connects TRBV30 to TRBJ1-6; D call uncertain. Germline values: CDR1 GTSNPN, CDR2 SVGIG (reference sequence). V was shortened by 0 bases and J by 7 bases, with 16 bases between the two germline ends. There are 16 residues in the CDR3. CDR3 nucleotides: TGTGCCTGGAGTGTAAAGATTACGGGGATCAATTCACCCCTCCACTTT. Protein sequence: CAWSVKITGINSPLHF.

In regard to this clonotype: A much bigger clone sits one base away, suggesting this may be a read error. Without the conserved terminal phenylalanine or tryptophan, this CDR3 likely stems from a read error. This chain uses TRBV7-9 with TRBJ2-5; possibly TRBD1 for D (5 bases). V was cut by 3 bases and J by 2 bases, with 10 bases left in between. Looked up from germline, CDR1 is SEHNR and CDR2 is FQNEAQ (reference sequence). This CDR3 is built from 14 residues. The CDR3 sequence: CASSFSDIQETQYL. The CDR3 DNA reads TGTGCCAGCAGCTTTTCGGACATACAAGAGACCCAGTACCTC.